The rows below give T cell receptor beta chains drawn from one sample of a study of blood T cells in healthy people across ages. TCRdb redid the calling of the 5' RACE reads with MiXCR, one entry per CDR3 protein. The profile shows 1,800,000 or so distinct CDR3 sequences, about two fifths of them singletons. Material for sequencing was blood. These receptors were obtained from a human donor in good health. CDR3s include the opening cysteine and the closing phenylalanine or tryptophan. Fields, in order: clone size, J gene, CDR3 length, D gene, V gene, CDR3 protein, CDR3 DNA. The D gene is left open where the match is weak. Rows may omit the clone size; those that give it use once, few, many or a size class.

clone size: NA
J gene: TRBJ1-2
CDR3 length: 12
D gene: NA
V gene: TRBV28
CDR3 protein: CASSLASSGYTF
CDR3 DNA: TGTGCCAGCAGCCTTGCGAGTTCAGGCTACACCTTC

clone size: NA
J gene: TRBJ1-2
CDR3 length: 13
D gene: NA
V gene: TRBV12-3/TRBV12-4
CDR3 protein: CASRTTGSSGYTF
CDR3 DNA: TGTGCCAGCAGAACTACAGGGTCGAGTGGCTACACCTTC

clone size: few
J gene: TRBJ1-2
CDR3 length: 14
D gene: NA
V gene: TRBV9
CDR3 protein: CASSAPGTFYGYTF
CDR3 DNA: TGTGCCAGCAGCGCCCCCGGGACATTCTATGGCTACACCTTC

clone size: NA
J gene: TRBJ2-7
CDR3 length: 15
D gene: NA
V gene: TRBV3-1
CDR3 protein: CASSQEGLFNYEQYF
CDR3 DNA: TGTGCCAGCAGCCAAGAGGGACTCTTTAACTACGAGCAGTACTTC

clone size: few
J gene: TRBJ2-4
CDR3 length: 14
D gene: TRBD1
V gene: TRBV12-3/TRBV12-4
CDR3 protein: CASSLGTGLNIQYF
CDR3 DNA: TGTGCCAGCAGTTTAGGGACAGGGTTGAACATTCAGTACTTC

clone size: NA
J gene: TRBJ2-7
CDR3 length: 14
D gene: TRBD2
V gene: TRBV20-1
CDR3 protein: CSAQPGGLLGEQYF
CDR3 DNA: TGCAGTGCCCAACCGGGGGGGCTTTTAGGCGAGCAGTACTTC

clone size: NA
J gene: TRBJ2-3
CDR3 length: 16
D gene: TRBD2
V gene: TRBV6-2/TRBV6-3
CDR3 protein: CASSKTSGEGRDTQYF
CDR3 DNA: TGTGCCAGCAGTAAGACTAGCGGGGAGGGCCGTGATACGCAGTATTTT

clone size: many
J gene: TRBJ2-7
CDR3 length: 13
D gene: NA
V gene: TRBV5-5
CDR3 protein: CASSLRTSYEQYF
CDR3 DNA: TGTGCCAGCAGCTTAAGGACCTCCTACGAGCAGTACTTC

clone size: many
J gene: TRBJ2-1
CDR3 length: 13
D gene: NA
V gene: TRBV12-3/TRBV12-4
CDR3 protein: CASSLLDYNEQFF
CDR3 DNA: TGTGCCAGCAGTTTACTAGACTACAATGAGCAGTTCTTC

clone size: NA
J gene: TRBJ2-3
CDR3 length: 13
D gene: NA
V gene: TRBV7-2
CDR3 protein: CASSNPHTDTQYF
CDR3 DNA: TGTGCCAGCAGCAACCCTCACACAGATACGCAGTATTTT

clone size: NA
J gene: TRBJ2-5
CDR3 length: 16
D gene: NA
V gene: TRBV28
CDR3 protein: CASSDPALNPSGAQYF
CDR3 DNA: TGTGCCAGCAGCGACCCGGCCTTAAACCCATCTGGGGCCCAGTACTTC

clone size: NA
J gene: TRBJ2-5
CDR3 length: 15
D gene: TRBD1
V gene: TRBV12-3/TRBV12-4
CDR3 protein: CASSLGQGGGQTQYF
CDR3 DNA: TGTGCCAGCAGCTTGGGACAGGGCGGTGGACAGACCCAGTACTTC

clone size: NA
J gene: TRBJ2-5
CDR3 length: 17
D gene: TRBD2
V gene: TRBV7-2
CDR3 protein: CASSLVAGLAGGETQYF
CDR3 DNA: TGTGCCAGCAGCTTAGTGGCCGGACTAGCGGGGGGAGAGACCCAGTACTTC

clone size: NA
J gene: TRBJ2-5
CDR3 length: 16
D gene: TRBD2
V gene: TRBV2
CDR3 protein: CASSEPGLALQETQYF
CDR3 DNA: TGTGCCAGCAGTGAACCGGGACTAGCGCTTCAAGAGACCCAGTACTTC

clone size: NA
J gene: TRBJ2-6
CDR3 length: 16
D gene: NA
V gene: TRBV25-1
CDR3 protein: CASSAGWTSGANVLTF
CDR3 DNA: TGTGCCAGCAGTGCCGGATGGACATCTGGGGCCAACGTCCTGACTTTC

clone size: NA
J gene: TRBJ2-1
CDR3 length: 18
D gene: NA
V gene: TRBV2
CDR3 protein: CASSDEFFPPSRLAEQFF
CDR3 DNA: TGTGCCAGCAGTGATGAATTTTTCCCGCCTAGCAGACTCGCAGAGCAGTTCTTC

clone size: NA
J gene: TRBJ2-7
CDR3 length: 15
D gene: NA
V gene: TRBV9
CDR3 protein: CASSVDIGVTYEQYF
CDR3 DNA: TGTGCCAGCAGCGTAGATATAGGGGTGACCTACGAGCAGTACTTC

clone size: many
J gene: TRBJ2-6
CDR3 length: 15
D gene: NA
V gene: TRBV7-8
CDR3 protein: CASSFGVSGANVLTF
CDR3 DNA: TGTGCCAGCAGCTTCGGGGTCTCTGGGGCCAACGTCCTGACTTTC

clone size: NA
J gene: TRBJ2-1
CDR3 length: 15
D gene: TRBD1
V gene: TRBV4-2
CDR3 protein: CASSQPGQASREQFF
CDR3 DNA: TGTGCCAGCAGCCAACCGGGACAGGCCTCACGGGAGCAGTTCTTC

clone size: once
J gene: TRBJ2-5
CDR3 length: 16
D gene: TRBD1
V gene: TRBV9
CDR3 protein: CASSAPGQGTGETQYF
CDR3 DNA: TGTGCCAGCAGCGCCCCGGGACAGGGGACCGGAGAGACCCAGTACTTC

clone size: few
J gene: TRBJ1-4
CDR3 length: 14
D gene: NA
V gene: TRBV7-2
CDR3 protein: CASSLDGPGEKLFF
CDR3 DNA: TGTGCCAGCAGCCTGGACGGCCCGGGAGAAAAACTGTTTTTT

clone size: NA
J gene: TRBJ2-5
CDR3 length: 12
D gene: NA
V gene: TRBV7-9
CDR3 protein: CASSVTGVTQYF
CDR3 DNA: TGTGCCAGCAGCGTTACGGGAGTGACCCAGTACTTC

clone size: NA
J gene: TRBJ2-7
CDR3 length: 17
D gene: TRBD2
V gene: TRBV20-1
CDR3 protein: CSAREVMLAGTYYEQYF
CDR3 DNA: TGCAGTGCTAGAGAAGTTATGTTAGCGGGGACTTACTACGAGCAGTACTTC

clone size: few
J gene: TRBJ2-3
CDR3 length: 18
D gene: TRBD2
V gene: TRBV7-9
CDR3 protein: CASSLSLGLAGGTDTQYF
CDR3 DNA: TGTGCCAGCAGCTTATCATTAGGACTAGCGGGGGGAACAGATACGCAGTATTTT

clone size: few
J gene: TRBJ2-1
CDR3 length: 17
D gene: TRBD2
V gene: TRBV24-1
CDR3 protein: CATSDLETSGGYNEQFF
CDR3 DNA: TGTGCCACCAGTGATTTAGAGACTAGCGGGGGGTACAATGAGCAGTTCTTC

clone size: NA
J gene: TRBJ2-2
CDR3 length: 19
D gene: TRBD2
V gene: TRBV7-9
CDR3 protein: CASSLAGLAGAWNTGELFF
CDR3 DNA: TGTGCCAGCAGCTTAGCGGGACTAGCGGGGGCCTGGAACACCGGGGAGCTGTTTTTT

clone size: many
J gene: TRBJ2-1
CDR3 length: 14
D gene: NA
V gene: TRBV10-3
CDR3 protein: CAISESTGNNEQFF
CDR3 DNA: TGTGCCATCAGTGAGTCGACTGGCAACAATGAGCAGTTCTTC

clone size: NA
J gene: TRBJ1-2
CDR3 length: 13
D gene: NA
V gene: TRBV10-3
CDR3 protein: CAISVESRYGYTF
CDR3 DNA: TGTGCCATCAGTGTCGAGAGTCGCTATGGCTACACCTTC

clone size: NA
J gene: TRBJ2-7
CDR3 length: 14
D gene: NA
V gene: TRBV11-2
CDR3 protein: CASVPLRGGYEQYF
CDR3 DNA: TGTGCTTCGGTGCCGCTGAGAGGTGGATACGAGCAGTACTTC

clone size: NA
J gene: TRBJ2-3
CDR3 length: 15
D gene: NA
V gene: TRBV5-5
CDR3 protein: CASSRYQGSTDTQYF
CDR3 DNA: TGTGCCAGCAGCCGTTATCAGGGTAGCACAGATACGCAGTATTTT

clone size: NA
J gene: TRBJ1-1
CDR3 length: 18
D gene: NA
V gene: TRBV4-3
CDR3 protein: CASSQGAARGFLNTEAFF
CDR3 DNA: TGCGCCAGCAGCCAAGGGGCGGCCAGGGGATTTCTGAACACTGAAGCTTTCTTT